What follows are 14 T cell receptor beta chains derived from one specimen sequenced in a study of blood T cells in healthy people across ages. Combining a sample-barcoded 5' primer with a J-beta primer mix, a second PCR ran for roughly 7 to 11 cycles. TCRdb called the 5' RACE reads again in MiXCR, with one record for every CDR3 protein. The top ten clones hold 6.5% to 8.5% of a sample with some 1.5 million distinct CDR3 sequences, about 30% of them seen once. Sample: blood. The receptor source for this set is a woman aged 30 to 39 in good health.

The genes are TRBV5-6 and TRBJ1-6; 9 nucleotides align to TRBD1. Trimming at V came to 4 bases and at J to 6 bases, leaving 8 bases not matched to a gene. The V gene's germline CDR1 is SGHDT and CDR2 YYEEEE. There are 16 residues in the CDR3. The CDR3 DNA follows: TGTGCCAGCAGCACCGGACAGGGGAGAAGTAATTCACCCCTCCACTTT. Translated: CASSTGQGRSNSPLHF.

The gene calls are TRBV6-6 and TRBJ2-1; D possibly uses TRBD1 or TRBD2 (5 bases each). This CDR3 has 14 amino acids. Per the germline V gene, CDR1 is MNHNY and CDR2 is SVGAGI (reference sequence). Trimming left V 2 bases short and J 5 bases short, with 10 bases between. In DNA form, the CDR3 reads TGTGCCAGCAGTTACGTCGGGGCAAACAATGAGCAGTTCTTC. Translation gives CASSYVGANNEQFF.

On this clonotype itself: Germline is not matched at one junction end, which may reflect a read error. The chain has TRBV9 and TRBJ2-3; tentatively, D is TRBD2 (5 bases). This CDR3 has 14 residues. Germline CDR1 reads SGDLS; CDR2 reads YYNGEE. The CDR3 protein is CASNSGIFTDAQYF. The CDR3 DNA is TGTGCCAGCAACTCCGGGATCTTCACAGATGCGCAGTATTTT.

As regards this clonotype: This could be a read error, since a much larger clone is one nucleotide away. The CDR3 region is CASAPGRGMQYF. The DNA for the CDR3 is TGTGCCAGCGCCCCGGGGCGCGGTATGCAGTATTTT. The gene calls are TRBV18 and TRBJ2-3; D possibly uses TRBD1 or TRBD2 (5 bases each). The V end lost 8 bases, the J end lost 11 bases, and 17 bases lay between the germline ends. Germline lookup yields CDR1 KGHSH and CDR2 LQKENI. The CDR3 extends over 12 amino acids.

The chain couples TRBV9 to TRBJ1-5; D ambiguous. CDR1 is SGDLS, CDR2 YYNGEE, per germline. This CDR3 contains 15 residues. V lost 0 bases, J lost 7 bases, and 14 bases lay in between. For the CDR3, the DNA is TGTGCCAGCAGCGTAGACTGGGAGGTCGGGCAGCCCCAGCATTTT. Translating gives CASSVDWEVGQPQHF.

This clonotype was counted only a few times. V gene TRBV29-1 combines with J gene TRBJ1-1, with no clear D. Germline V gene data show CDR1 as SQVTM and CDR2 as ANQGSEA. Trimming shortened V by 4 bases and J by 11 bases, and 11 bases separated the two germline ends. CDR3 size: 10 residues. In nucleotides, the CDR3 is TGCAGCGTTGGGGCAGACGTGGCTTTCTTT. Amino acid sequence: CSVGADVAFF.

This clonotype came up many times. In nucleotides, the CDR3 is TGTGCCAGCAGCCCCACTCAAAGACAGGGGAAGTCCTACGAGCAGTACTTC. Translation: CASSPTQRQGKSYEQYF. The rearrangement uses TRBV9 and TRBJ2-7, with 8 bases matching TRBD1. Germline CDR1 and CDR2: SGDLS and YYNGEE. The CDR3 consists of 17 residues. J lost 1 base, V lost 4 bases, and 13 bases had no gene match. The complete variable domain, with remaining parts taken from reference TRBV9 and TRBJ2-7, reads DSGVTQTPKHLITATGQRVTLRCSPRSGDLSVYWYQQSLDQGLQFLIQYYNGEERAKGNILERFSAQQFPDLHSELNLSSLELGDSALYFCASSPTQRQGKSYEQYFGPGTRLTVT.

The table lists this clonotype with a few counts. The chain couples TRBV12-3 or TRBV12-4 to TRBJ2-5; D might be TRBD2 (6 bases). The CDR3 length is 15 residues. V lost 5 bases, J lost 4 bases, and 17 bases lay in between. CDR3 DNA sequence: TGTGCCAGCAGTCACTACCGGGACGGGGGAGAGACCCAGTACTTC. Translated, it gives CASSHYRDGGETQYF.

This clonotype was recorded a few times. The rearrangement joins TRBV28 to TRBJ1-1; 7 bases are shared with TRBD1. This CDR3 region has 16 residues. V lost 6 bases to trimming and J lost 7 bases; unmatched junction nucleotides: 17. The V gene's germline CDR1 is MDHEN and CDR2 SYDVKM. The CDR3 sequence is CASSSIEATGRNEAFF. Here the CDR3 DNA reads TGTGCCAGCAGCTCAATCGAAGCGACAGGGAGGAATGAAGCTTTCTTT.

CDR3 residues: CSARVANTGELFF. CDR3 sequence (DNA): TGCAGTGCTAGAGTGGCAAACACCGGGGAGCTGTTTTTT. The chain is built from TRBV20-1 and TRBJ2-2, with D uncertain. Germline assignment: CDR1 DFQATT and CDR2 SNEGSKA (reference sequence). The ends were cut back, 1 base at V and 2 bases at J, with 5 bases in the middle. This CDR3 is built from 13 residues.

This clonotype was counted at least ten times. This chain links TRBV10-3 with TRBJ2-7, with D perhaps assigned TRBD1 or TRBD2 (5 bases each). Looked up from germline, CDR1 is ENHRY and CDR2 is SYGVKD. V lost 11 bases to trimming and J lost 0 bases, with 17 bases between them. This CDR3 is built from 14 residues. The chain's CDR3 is CAGRRGANSYEQYF. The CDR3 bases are TGTGCCGGCCGCCGAGGGGCCAACTCCTACGAGCAGTACTTC.

CDR3 protein: CSAAYPSGRSYNEQFF. In DNA form, the CDR3 reads TGCAGTGCCGCCTATCCTAGCGGGAGGTCCTACAATGAGCAGTTCTTC. The chain carries TRBV20-1 and TRBJ2-1; TRBD2 aligns across 11 bases. Germline CDR1 DFQATT, CDR2 SNEGSKA (reference sequence). The CDR3 is 16 residues long. The ends lost 6 bases at V and 1 base at J; junction bases unmatched: 8.

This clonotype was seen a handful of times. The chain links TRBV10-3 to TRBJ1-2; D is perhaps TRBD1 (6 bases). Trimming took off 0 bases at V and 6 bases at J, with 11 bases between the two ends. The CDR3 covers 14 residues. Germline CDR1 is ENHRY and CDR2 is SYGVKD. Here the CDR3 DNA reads TGTGCCATCAGTGAGTCTGGGACACCAGATGGCTACACCTTC. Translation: CAISESGTPDGYTF.

The CDR3, as DNA: TGCGCCAGCAGCCAAGATAGTAGACAGGGGGATGGCTACACCTTC. It yields the protein CASSQDSRQGDGYTF. V is TRBV4-1 and J is TRBJ1-2, with 9 bases matching TRBD1. The CDR3 extends over 15 amino acids. Germline values: CDR1 MGHRA, CDR2 YSYEKL. With 0 bases clipped from V and 6 bases from J, the junction kept 5 bases outside the gene matches.